Sequencing of this T cell receptor (beta chain) was carried out in a study of blood T cells in healthy people across ages. Combining a sample-barcoded 5' primer with a J-beta primer mix, a second PCR ran for about 6 to 11 cycles. TCRdb called the 5' RACE reads again in MiXCR, with one record for every CDR3 protein. The sample lists 1,500,000 or so distinct CDR3 sequences, around 55% occurring once. Germline-derived CDR1 and CDR2 are LNHNV and YYDKDF (reference sequence). CDR3 length: 14 residues. Trimming shortened V by 3 bases and J by 5 bases, and 11 bases separated the two germline ends. Sequencing used blood. The chain is built from TRBV15 and TRBJ1-5; unclear D gene. This TCR was sampled from a man aged 18-30 years in good health. DNA for the CDR3: TGTGCCACCAGCAGTGGCGCGCGGGATCAGCCCCAGCATTTT. This sequence encodes CATSSGARDQPQHF.